This entry describes one T cell receptor (beta chain). Its specificity is unknown. This specimen comes from a study of lymphopenia after photon versus proton radiotherapy. Generated by immunoSEQ multiplex PCR, the TCRdb table keeps only in-frame clones and is missing some. The sample holds fewer than 7,000 clones, approximately 90% seen once. Germline V CDR1 and CDR2: SGHRS, YFSETQ. The CDR3 consists of 14 residues. V was pared by 3 bases and J by 4 bases, with 5 bases of the junction left unmatched. Study conclusions and caveats: Only patients who died were analyzed for survival; proton advantage is unproven. Oligoclonal CD8+ Temra expansion after nadir drove photon patients' diversity drop. Relative stability marked proton patients; photon patients lost diversity and naive cells.

The chain employs TRBV5-1 and TRBJ2-3, with TRBD2 matching over 7 bases. The input for sequencing was peripheral blood, taken from a patient treated with photon-based radiotherapy. The TCR sequence derives from a man in his fifties or sixties with cholangiocarcinoma. CDR3 bases: TGCGCCAGCAGCTCGGGACTACCCCCAGATACGCAGTATTTT. Translated: CASSSGLPPDTQYF.